A single sample is the source of the 9 T cell receptor beta chains below, sequenced in a study of cytomegalovirus exposure and HLA in healthy donors. Assay used: immunoSEQ multiplex PCR; TCRdb lists only in-frame clones, some missing. The sample yields 300,000 or so clones, approximately 88% seen once. Specimen: PBMCs. The receptors derive from a man in his thirties or forties in good health and CMV-seronegative.

The chain uses TRBV19 and TRBJ1-4; TRBD1 might be the D (6 bases). Germline CDR1 reads LNHDA; CDR2 reads SQIVND (reference sequence). CDR3 length: 16 residues. Trimming removed 11 bases at V and 8 bases at J, with 27 bases between. CDR3 coding DNA: TGTGCCGCCAACAGCAGGGGCCTTGGAGTTGGAGAAAAACTGTTTTTT. It translates to CAANSRGLGVGEKLFF.

The chain links TRBV7-2 to TRBJ1-5; no clear D gene. CDR3 length: 12 amino acids. Germline V gives CDR1 SGHTA, CDR2 FQGNSA. Trimming pared 0 bases from V and 11 bases from J, leaving 8 bases between. CDR3 DNA sequence: TGTGCCAGCAGCTTAGCGGGAGGGACCCAGCATTTT. Translated: CASSLAGGTQHF.

The table lists this clone with a count of one. The chain is built from TRBV7-2 and TRBJ2-5, with TRBD1 identical over 11 bases. The V gene's germline CDR1 is SGHTA and CDR2 FQGNSA. The CDR3 extends over 15 amino acids. Trimming took 5 bases from V and 2 from J; bases not matched to a gene: 4. The CDR3 coding sequence is TGTGCCAGCAGCCTCCGGGACAGGGGGCAAGAGACCCAGTACTTC. It encodes CASSLRDRGQETQYF.

The chain has TRBV6-1 and TRBJ1-4; a possible D gene is TRBD1 (5 bases). The CDR3 consists of 11 residues. Germline V CDR1 and CDR2: MNHNS, SASEGT. Trimming removed 6 bases from V and 10 bases from J, with 9 bases in between. CDR3 in DNA: TGTGCCAGCAGCCAGGGTCGAAAACTGTTTTTT. Its translation: CASSQGRKLFF.

V and J are TRBV29-1 and TRBJ1-3; TRBD1 might be the D (6 bases). V lost 3 bases to trimming and J lost 2 bases, with 17 bases between them. Germline V gene lookup returns CDR1 SQVTM and CDR2 ANQGSEA. CDR3 length: 16 amino acids. CDR3 nucleotides: TGCAGCGTTGATCAGGGGTCGGCTGGCCCTGGAAACACCATATATTTT. Translating it yields CSVDQGSAGPGNTIYF. Full variable domain (missing parts from reference TRBV29-1 and TRBJ1-3): SAVISQKPSRDICQRGTSLTIQCQVDSQVTMMFWYRQQPGQSLTLIATANQGSEATYESGFVIDKFPISRPNLTFSTLTVSNMSPEDSSIYLCSVDQGSAGPGNTIYFGEGSWLTVV.

The V call is TRBV7-9, the J call TRBJ2-5; D is perhaps TRBD2 (7 bases). Germline loops: CDR1 SEHNR, CDR2 FQNEAQ (reference sequence). This CDR3 has 13 residues. The germline V and J ends were trimmed by 6 bases and 5 bases, with 13 bases remaining between them. The CDR3 reads CASRGGAEETQYF. The CDR3 DNA reads TGTGCCAGCAGAGGGGGGGCCGAGGAGACCCAGTACTTC.

The genes are TRBV7-2 and TRBJ2-7; 8 bases match TRBD2. The CDR3 consists of 15 residues. V lost 1 base, J lost 7 bases, and 9 bases stayed unmatched. Germline values: CDR1 SGHTA, CDR2 FQGNSA. CDR3 region: CASSLVFGGAREQYF. CDR3 DNA sequence: TGTGCCAGCAGCTTAGTATTCGGGGGGGCGCGTGAGCAGTACTTC. The full variable domain, rest sourced from reference TRBV7-2 and TRBJ2-7, is GAGVSQSPSNKVTEKGKDVELRCDPISGHTALYWYRQSLGQGLEFLIYFQGNSAPDKSGLPSDRFSAERTGGSVSTLTIQRTQQEDSAVYLCASSLVFGGAREQYFGPGTRLTVT.

The chain uses TRBV5-8 and TRBJ2-7; the D gene is possibly TRBD2 (5 bases). V shed 4 bases and J shed 4 bases, with 15 bases lying between them. The CDR3 covers 14 residues. Germline V gives CDR1 SGHTS, CDR2 YDEGEE. The CDR3 loop reads CASSPLREAYEQYF. The CDR3, as DNA: TGTGCCAGCAGCCCCCTACGGGAAGCTTACGAGCAGTACTTC.

Written as DNA, the CDR3 is TGTGCCAGCAGCTTAGACGGTGGAACTAATGAAAAACTGTTTTTT. Amino acids: CASSLDGGTNEKLFF. This rearrangement joins TRBV7-9 to TRBJ1-4; no firm D call. V lost 1 base to trimming and J lost 1 base, with 7 bases between them. The CDR3 totals 15 residues. The germline gives CDR1 SEHNR, CDR2 FQNEAQ (reference sequence).